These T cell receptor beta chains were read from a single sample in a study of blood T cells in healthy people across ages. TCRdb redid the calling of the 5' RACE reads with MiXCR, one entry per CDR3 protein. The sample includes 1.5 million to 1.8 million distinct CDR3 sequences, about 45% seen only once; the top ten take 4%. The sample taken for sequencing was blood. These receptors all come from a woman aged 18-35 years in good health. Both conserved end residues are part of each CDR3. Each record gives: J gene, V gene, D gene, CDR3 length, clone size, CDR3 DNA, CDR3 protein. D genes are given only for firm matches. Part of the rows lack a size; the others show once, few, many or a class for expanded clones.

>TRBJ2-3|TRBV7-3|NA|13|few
TGTGCCAGCAGCCCGATGGTTGGAGATACGCAGTATTTT
CASSPMVGDTQYF
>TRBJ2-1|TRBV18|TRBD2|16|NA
TGTGCCAGCTCACCATCAGCGGGAGGGCCACAGAATGAGCAGTTCTTC
CASSPSAGGPQNEQFF
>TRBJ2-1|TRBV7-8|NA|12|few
TGTGCCAGCAGCTCCCAGCGCAATGAGCAGTTCTTC
CASSSQRNEQFF
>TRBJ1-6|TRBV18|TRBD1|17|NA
TGTGCCAGCTCACCGCGTACTCAGGGGGCAGACAATTCACCCCTCCACTTT
CASSPRTQGADNSPLHF
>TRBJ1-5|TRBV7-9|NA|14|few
TGTGCCAGCAGCGGTGGGACGGTCAATCAGCCCCAGCATTTT
CASSGGTVNQPQHF
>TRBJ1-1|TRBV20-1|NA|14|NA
TGCAGTGCTAGGGAAGGGGCGAGGAACACTGAAGCTTTCTTT
CSAREGARNTEAFF
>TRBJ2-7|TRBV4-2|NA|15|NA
TGTGCCAGCAGCCAAGATATGGACAGCTCCTACGAGCAGTACTTC
CASSQDMDSSYEQYF
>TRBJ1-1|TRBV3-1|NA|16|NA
TGTGCCAGCAGCCAAGTGTTCGGGGGGCAGAACACTGAAGCTTTCTTT
CASSQVFGGQNTEAFF
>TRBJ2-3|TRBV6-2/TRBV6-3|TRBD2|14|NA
TGTGCCAGCAGTTACTTCGGACTAGCTGATACGCAGTATTTT
CASSYFGLADTQYF
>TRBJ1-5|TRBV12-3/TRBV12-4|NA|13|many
TGTGCCAGCAGTCCTCGGGGGGGCCTGTCCCAGCATTTT
CASSPRGGLSQHF
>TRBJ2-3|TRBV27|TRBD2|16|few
TGTGCCAGCAGTTCAGGACTAGCATATAACACAGATACGCAGTATTTT
CASSSGLAYNTDTQYF
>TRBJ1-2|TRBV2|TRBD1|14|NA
TGTGCCAGCAGAGACGGACAGGGGAACTATGGCTACACCTTC
CASRDGQGNYGYTF
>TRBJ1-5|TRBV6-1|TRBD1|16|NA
TGTGCCAGCAGTGGGCAGGGGGCAAGGAGCAATCAGCCCCAGCATTTT
CASSGQGARSNQPQHF